This T cell receptor beta chain was sequenced during a study of blood T cell repertoires in COVID-19. In the study overall: The United States, Italy and Spain supplied acute and convalescent COVID-19 samples.

With 2 bases removed from V and 3 bases from J, the gap between germline ends came to 11 bases. Looked up from germline, CDR1 is SGHRS and CDR2 is YFSETQ. CDR3 length: 14 amino acids. This clone was recorded only once. Authors' processing steps: Counts of nucleated cells, estimated from reference gene primer amplification, were obtained. The method was immunoSEQ multiplex PCR; TCRdb's version includes in-frame clones alone and lacks a portion of them. Clone size and V and J calls were adopted from that table, with D and trimming inferred from the DNA. The table records tens of thousands of clones, 87% of them present only once.

The sample comprised peripheral blood. The origin of this receptor is a male donor with acute or convalescent COVID-19. The chain links TRBV5-1 to TRBJ1-1; TRBD1 might be the D (6 bases). DNA of the CDR3: TGCGCCAGCAGCTTCCTGGACAGATACACTGAAGCTTTCTTT. Its protein is CASSFLDRYTEAFF. Full variable domain (outside the CDR3, taken from reference TRBV5-1 and TRBJ1-1): KAGVTQTPRYLIKTRGQQVTLSCSPISGHRSVSWYQQTPGQGLQFLFEYFSETQRNKGNFPGRFSGRQFSNSRSEMNVSTLELGDSALYLCASSFLDRYTEAFFGQGTRLTVV.